These T cell receptor beta chains were read from a single sample in a study of PD-1 blockade in mismatch repair-deficient tumors. The assay was immunoSEQ multiplex PCR, and TCRdb's table has in-frame clones only and misses some. The sample has tens of thousands of clones, more than 70% seen once. The sample here was peripheral blood, taken 52 weeks after starting pembrolizumab. The source of these receptors is an adult with mismatch repair-deficient cancer. Both conserved end residues are part of each CDR3. A D gene is named only where the DNA matches it firmly. The listing skips clone size in some rows; elsewhere it reads once, few, many or a size class.

abundance: .; d_gene: TRBD2; v_gene: TRBV6-1; j_gene: TRBJ2-3; CDR3aa: CASSEAAGGPDTQYF; CDR3nt: TGTGCCAGCAGTGAAGCGGCGGGAGGGCCAGATACGCAGTATTTT
abundance: .; d_gene: TRBD1; v_gene: TRBV5-1; j_gene: TRBJ2-1; CDR3aa: CASSGGQVRQEQFF; CDR3nt: TGCGCCAGCAGCGGGGGACAGGTGCGACAAGAGCAGTTCTTC
abundance: .; d_gene: TRBD1; v_gene: TRBV27; j_gene: TRBJ2-5; CDR3aa: CASSPFMGDRVVVGGQYF; CDR3nt: TGTGCCAGCAGTCCCTTTATGGGGGACAGGGTGGTGGTTGGGGGCCAGTACTTC
abundance: .; d_gene: .; v_gene: TRBV7-2; j_gene: TRBJ2-7; CDR3aa: CASSPRYANAYEQYF; CDR3nt: TGTGCCAGCAGCCCCCGGTACGCAAATGCCTACGAGCAGTACTTC
abundance: .; d_gene: TRBD2; v_gene: TRBV27; j_gene: TRBJ2-3; CDR3aa: CASSGWAGGTDTQYF; CDR3nt: TGTGCCAGCAGTGGGTGGGCGGGGGGCACAGATACGCAGTATTTT
abundance: .; d_gene: TRBD1; v_gene: TRBV5-1; j_gene: TRBJ2-5; CDR3aa: CATRSGTGKWETQYF; CDR3nt: TGCGCCACCAGAAGCGGGACAGGGAAATGGGAGACCCAGTACTTC
abundance: .; d_gene: .; v_gene: TRBV7-2; j_gene: TRBJ2-7; CDR3aa: CASSRAEEYEQYF; CDR3nt: TGTGCCAGCAGCCGAGCGGAAGAATACGAGCAGTACTTC
abundance: .; d_gene: .; v_gene: TRBV11-3; j_gene: TRBJ2-1; CDR3aa: CASSTTSYNEQFF; CDR3nt: TGTGCCAGCAGCACAACTAGTTACAATGAGCAGTTCTTC
abundance: .; d_gene: .; v_gene: TRBV6-1; j_gene: TRBJ1-5; CDR3aa: CASSLQGYQPQHF; CDR3nt: TGTGCCAGCAGTTTACAGGGATATCAGCCCCAGCATTTT
abundance: .; d_gene: .; v_gene: TRBV5-6; j_gene: TRBJ2-2; CDR3aa: CASGWTLLGELFF; CDR3nt: TGTGCCAGCGGCTGGACACTTTTGGGGGAGCTGTTTTTT
abundance: .; d_gene: TRBD2; v_gene: TRBV25-1; j_gene: TRBJ2-3; CDR3aa: CASSEASGSGTDTQYF; CDR3nt: TGTGCCAGCAGTGAAGCGAGCGGGAGTGGAACAGATACGCAGTATTTT
abundance: .; d_gene: TRBD2; v_gene: TRBV5-1; j_gene: TRBJ2-7; CDR3aa: CASSLEAPGLAGVSSYEQYF; CDR3nt: TGCGCCAGCAGCCTCGAGGCCCCGGGACTAGCGGGAGTAAGTAGCTACGAGCAGTACTTC
abundance: .; d_gene: .; v_gene: TRBV25-1; j_gene: TRBJ2-4; CDR3aa: CASSESGDGVPKNIQYF; CDR3nt: TGTGCCAGCAGTGAATCTGGTGACGGGGTACCCAAAAACATTCAGTACTTC
abundance: .; d_gene: TRBD2; v_gene: TRBV29-1; j_gene: TRBJ2-3; CDR3aa: CSPKLAGVLDTQYF; CDR3nt: TGCAGCCCAAAACTAGCGGGAGTCTTGGATACGCAGTATTTT
abundance: .; d_gene: .; v_gene: TRBV5-8; j_gene: TRBJ1-4; CDR3aa: CASSLITGRAEKLFF; CDR3nt: TGTGCCAGCAGCCTTATTACAGGGAGAGCTGAAAAACTGTTTTTT
abundance: once; d_gene: .; v_gene: TRBV29-1; j_gene: TRBJ2-7; CDR3aa: CSVEMGRVSGEQYF; CDR3nt: TGCAGCGTTGAAATGGGCAGGGTATCAGGCGAGCAGTACTTC
abundance: .; d_gene: .; v_gene: TRBV11-3; j_gene: TRBJ1-1; CDR3aa: CASSLDERATEAFF; CDR3nt: TGTGCCAGCAGCTTAGATGAAAGAGCTACTGAAGCTTTCTTT
abundance: .; d_gene: TRBD2; v_gene: TRBV6-1; j_gene: TRBJ2-7; CDR3aa: CASSESETSGTYEQYF; CDR3nt: TGTGCCAGCAGTGAGTCCGAGACTAGCGGGACCTACGAGCAGTACTTC
abundance: .; d_gene: .; v_gene: TRBV15; j_gene: TRBJ2-7; CDR3aa: CATSRDPPGGEQYF; CDR3nt: TGTGCCACCAGCAGAGATCCGCCCGGCGGGGAGCAGTACTTC
abundance: .; d_gene: TRBD1; v_gene: TRBV14; j_gene: TRBJ1-4; CDR3aa: CASSQNNRGLVTNEKLFF; CDR3nt: TGTGCCAGCAGCCAAAACAACAGGGGGCTTGTCACTAATGAAAAACTGTTTTTT
abundance: .; d_gene: TRBD1; v_gene: TRBV28; j_gene: TRBJ2-1; CDR3aa: CASSWTGRPNEQFF; CDR3nt: TGTGCCAGCAGTTGGACAGGGCGGCCCAATGAGCAGTTCTTC
abundance: .; d_gene: .; v_gene: TRBV7-9; j_gene: TRBJ2-7; CDR3aa: CASSSGPYEQYF; CDR3nt: TGTGCCAGCAGCTCCGGACCCTACGAGCAGTACTTC
abundance: .; d_gene: TRBD1; v_gene: TRBV27; j_gene: TRBJ2-2; CDR3aa: CASSLVGTENTGELFF; CDR3nt: TGTGCCAGCAGTTTAGTAGGGACAGAAAACACCGGGGAGCTGTTTTTT
abundance: .; d_gene: .; v_gene: TRBV5-4; j_gene: TRBJ2-1; CDR3aa: CASSLGASYNEQFF; CDR3nt: TGTGCCAGCAGCTTGGGTGCCTCCTACAATGAGCAGTTCTTC
abundance: few; d_gene: .; v_gene: TRBV27; j_gene: TRBJ1-1; CDR3aa: CASSLFGDLNTEAFF; CDR3nt: TGTGCCAGCAGTTTATTTGGCGACCTGAACACTGAAGCTTTCTTT
abundance: .; d_gene: TRBD1; v_gene: TRBV7-8; j_gene: TRBJ1-6; CDR3aa: CASSSGTGQSPLHF; CDR3nt: TGTGCCAGCAGCTCCGGGACAGGGCAATCACCCCTCCACTTT
abundance: .; d_gene: .; v_gene: TRBV29-1; j_gene: TRBJ2-7; CDR3aa: CSVYGTNLKQYF; CDR3nt: TGCAGCGTGTACGGGACAAACCTGAAACAGTACTTC
abundance: .; d_gene: .; v_gene: TRBV11-3; j_gene: TRBJ2-7; CDR3aa: CASSLGRGGYEQYF; CDR3nt: TGTGCCAGCAGCTTAGGCAGGGGAGGCTACGAGCAGTACTTC
abundance: once; d_gene: .; v_gene: TRBV19; j_gene: TRBJ1-3; CDR3aa: CASSTLDGRGDTIYF; CDR3nt: TGTGCCAGTAGTACCCTTGACGGGCGAGGGGACACCATATATTTT
abundance: once; d_gene: TRBD1; v_gene: TRBV7-8; j_gene: TRBJ1-1; CDR3aa: CASSSGQGTIPEAFF; CDR3nt: TGTGCCAGCAGCTCCGGACAGGGGACCATTCCTGAAGCTTTCTTT
abundance: .; d_gene: TRBD2; v_gene: TRBV19; j_gene: TRBJ2-7; CDR3aa: CASSSGLAGSYEQYF; CDR3nt: TGTGCCAGTAGTTCAGGACTAGCGGGGTCCTACGAGCAGTACTTC
abundance: few; d_gene: .; v_gene: TRBV7-3; j_gene: TRBJ1-1; CDR3aa: CASSDRNTEAFF; CDR3nt: TGTGCCAGTAGCGACAGGAACACTGAAGCTTTCTTT
abundance: .; d_gene: TRBD2; v_gene: TRBV27; j_gene: TRBJ2-1; CDR3aa: CASSPRGIGTSGTDEQFF; CDR3nt: TGTGCCAGCAGCCCACGGGGGATCGGGACTAGCGGGACTGATGAGCAGTTCTTC
abundance: few; d_gene: .; v_gene: TRBV6-5; j_gene: TRBJ1-2; CDR3aa: CASSPDVRGGYTF; CDR3nt: TGTGCCAGCAGTCCGGACGTGAGGGGTGGCTACACCTTC
abundance: .; d_gene: .; v_gene: TRBV11-2; j_gene: TRBJ2-7; CDR3aa: CASSLDTSSYEQYF; CDR3nt: TGTGCCAGCAGCTTAGATACCAGCTCCTACGAGCAGTACTTC
abundance: .; d_gene: TRBD2; v_gene: TRBV13; j_gene: TRBJ2-5; CDR3aa: CASSFSGVYQETQYF; CDR3nt: TGTGCCAGCAGCTTCAGCGGGGTGTACCAAGAGACCCAGTACTTC
abundance: .; d_gene: TRBD2; v_gene: TRBV19; j_gene: TRBJ2-1; CDR3aa: CASSIQAGRRRSSYNEQFF; CDR3nt: TGTGCCAGTAGTATTCAAGCGGGAAGACGGCGCAGCTCCTACAATGAGCAGTTCTTC